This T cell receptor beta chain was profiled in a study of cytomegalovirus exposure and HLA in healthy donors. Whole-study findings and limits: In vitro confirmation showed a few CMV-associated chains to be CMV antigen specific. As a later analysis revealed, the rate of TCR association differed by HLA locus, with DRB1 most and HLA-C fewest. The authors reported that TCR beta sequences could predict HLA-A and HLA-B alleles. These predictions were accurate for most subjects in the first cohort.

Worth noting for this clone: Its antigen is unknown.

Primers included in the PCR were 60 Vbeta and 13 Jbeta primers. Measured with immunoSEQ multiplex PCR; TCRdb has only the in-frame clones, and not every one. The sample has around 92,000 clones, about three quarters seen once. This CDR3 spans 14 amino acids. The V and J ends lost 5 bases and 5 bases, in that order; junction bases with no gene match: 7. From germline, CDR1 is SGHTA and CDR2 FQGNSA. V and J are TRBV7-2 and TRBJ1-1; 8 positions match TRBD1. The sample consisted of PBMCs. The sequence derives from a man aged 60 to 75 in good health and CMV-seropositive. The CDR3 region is CASSPGGLRTEAFF. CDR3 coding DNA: TGTGCCAGCAGCCCAGGGGGCCTGAGGACTGAAGCTTTCTTT.